One sample yielded the 19 T cell receptor beta chains listed below, sequenced in a study of T cell responses to AZD1222 COVID-19 vaccine. Measured with immunoSEQ multiplex PCR; TCRdb has only the in-frame clones, and not every one. The data hold over 70,000 clones, with 65% to 80% observed a single time. Specimen: peripheral blood, collected 28 days after the second dose of the MenACWY control vaccine. These receptors were taken from an adult who received the MenACWY meningococcal vaccine as a control.

The chain joins TRBV4-2 to TRBJ2-1; D may be TRBD1 (6 bases). V shed 1 base and J shed 9 bases, with 10 bases lying between them. Per germline, CDR1 LGHNA and CDR2 YNFKEQ. The CDR3 sequence is 13 residues long. The CDR3 loop is CASSQAEGVEQFF. CDR3 nucleotides: TGTGCCAGCAGCCAAGCCGAGGGGGTTGAGCAGTTCTTC.

This clone turned up a few times. This rearrangement joins TRBV29-1 to TRBJ2-7, with D possibly matching TRBD2 (7 bases). The CDR3 runs to 12 residues. Germline CDR1 SQVTM, CDR2 ANQGSEA. Trimming took off 7 bases at V and 6 bases at J, with 16 bases between the two ends. The chain's CDR3 is CSALTRGGEQYF. DNA of the CDR3: TGCAGCGCCCTAACGAGGGGGGGCGAGCAGTACTTC.

The table lists this clone with a few counts. The CDR3 DNA follows: TGTGCCAGTAGTAAGACACCCATGAACACTGAAGCTTTCTTT. Translated: CASSKTPMNTEAFF. The chain carries TRBV19 and TRBJ1-1; D gene uncertain. Germline CDR1 reads LNHDA; CDR2 reads SQIVND (reference sequence). Trimming removed 4 bases at V and 0 bases at J, with 9 bases between. This CDR3 has 14 residues.

The chain employs TRBV28 and TRBJ2-7; possibly TRBD1 for D (5 bases). Trimming removed 2 bases from V and 1 base from J, with 6 bases in between. This CDR3 is built from 13 residues. CDR1 is MDHEN, CDR2 SYDVKM, per germline. DNA of the CDR3: TGTGCCAGCAGTTTACAGGGTTCCTACGAGCAGTACTTC. Its protein product is CASSLQGSYEQYF.

V is TRBV5-8 and J is TRBJ2-1, with 8 bases fitting TRBD2. CDR1 is SGHTS, CDR2 YDEGEE, per germline. The V gene end was trimmed by 4 bases and the J gene end by 2 bases; junction bases not matched to a gene: 8. The CDR3 runs 16 residues. This chain's CDR3 is CASSPITSGAYNEQFF. The CDR3 DNA is TGTGCCAGCAGCCCCATCACTAGCGGCGCCTACAATGAGCAGTTCTTC.

This clone was observed a few times. This sequence joins TRBV5-1 and TRBJ1-6; tentatively, D is TRBD1 (6 bases). The CDR3 is 15 amino acids. The germline CDR1 and CDR2 sequences are SGHRS and YFSETQ. V shed 4 bases and J shed 5 bases, with 13 bases lying between them. The CDR3 bases are TGCGCCAGCAGCGGCGGGACACCGGATAATTCACCCCTCCACTTT. Translated: CASSGGTPDNSPLHF. Full variable domain (outside the CDR3, taken from reference TRBV5-1 and TRBJ1-6): KAGVTQTPRYLIKTRGQQVTLSCSPISGHRSVSWYQQTPGQGLQFLFEYFSETQRNKGNFPGRFSGRQFSNSRSEMNVSTLELGDSALYLCASSGGTPDNSPLHFGNGTRLTVT.

V is TRBV5-1 and J is TRBJ1-2, with 9 bases aligning to TRBD1. Trimming removed 0 bases from V and 8 bases from J; junction bases left unmatched: 8. Looked up from germline, CDR1 is SGHRS and CDR2 is YFSETQ. There are 15 residues in the CDR3. The CDR3 reads CASSLDVQGARGYTF. The DNA of the CDR3 is TGCGCCAGCAGCTTGGACGTACAGGGGGCAAGAGGCTACACCTTC.

The chain joins TRBV6-5 to TRBJ1-2; 9 bases line up with TRBD1. CDR1 and CDR2 from the germline V gene are MNHEY and SVGAGI. With V trimmed by 6 bases and J by 4 bases, 9 bases remained unmatched. The CDR3 length is 15 residues. The CDR3 DNA reads as TGTGCCAGCAGCCGTGAACCGGGACAGGGCTATGGCTACACCTTC. Its translation: CASSREPGQGYGYTF.

This sequence joins TRBV24-1 and TRBJ2-1; 10 nucleotides line up with TRBD1. This CDR3 is built from 16 residues. CDR1 and CDR2 (germline): KGHDR, SFDVKD. V lost 4 bases, J lost 5 bases, and 7 bases stayed unmatched. The CDR3 protein is CATSDPGTGVNNEQFF. In DNA form, the CDR3 reads TGTGCCACCAGTGACCCCGGGACAGGGGTAAACAATGAGCAGTTCTTC.

This chain uses TRBV5-4 with TRBJ2-5; D is unclear. The CDR3 is 14 residues long. Germline CDR1 is SGHNT and CDR2 is YYREEE (reference sequence). V was clipped by 0 bases and J by 0 bases, with 6 bases between them. The CDR3 reads CASSLGSDQETQYF. DNA for the CDR3: TGTGCCAGCAGCTTGGGCTCGGACCAAGAGACCCAGTACTTC. Variable domain in full (rest from reference TRBV5-4 and TRBJ2-5): ETGVTQSPTHLIKTRGQQVTLRCSSQSGHNTVSWYQQALGQGPQFIFQYYREEENGRGNFPPRFSGLQFPNYSSELNVNALELDDSALYLCASSLGSDQETQYFGPGTRLLVL.

The chain is built from TRBV28 and TRBJ2-7; 7 bases agree with TRBD2. Germline trimming cut 5 bases from V and 7 bases from J; bases unmatched to any gene: 11. CDR1 is MDHEN and CDR2 is SYDVKM in the germline V gene. This CDR3 region has 14 residues. CDR3 bases: TGTGCCAGCAGTCCCCAGGGACTACTGAGGGAGCAGTACTTC. Its translation is CASSPQGLLREQYF. Variable domain in full (rest from reference TRBV28 and TRBJ2-7): DVKVTQSSRYLVKRTGEKVFLECVQDMDHENMFWYRQDPGLGLRLIYFSYDVKMKEKGDIPEGYSVSREKKERFSLILESASTNQTSMYLCASSPQGLLREQYFGPGTRLTVT.

V usage is TRBV4-1 and J usage is TRBJ1-5; no reliable D call. Trimming pared 0 bases from V and 0 bases from J, leaving 6 bases between. Germline CDR1 reads MGHRA; CDR2 reads YSYEKL. The CDR3 loop spans 15 amino acids. As DNA, the CDR3 is TGCGCCAGCAGCCAAGAACAGTATAGCAATCAGCCCCAGCATTTT. Translation gives CASSQEQYSNQPQHF.

V usage is TRBV13 and J usage is TRBJ2-1; D may match TRBD1 or TRBD2 (6 bases each). The CDR3 sequence is 17 residues long. The germline gives CDR1 PRHDT, CDR2 FYEKMQ (reference sequence). The ends were cut back, 0 bases at V and 2 bases at J, with 14 bases in the middle. CDR3 region: CASSLGQGTVAYNEQFF. CDR3 nucleotide sequence: TGTGCCAGCAGCTTAGGCCAGGGGACTGTAGCCTACAATGAGCAGTTCTTC.

This clone has a handful of counts. The V call is TRBV7-9, the J call TRBJ2-1; D may be TRBD2 (6 bases). The CDR3 consists of 14 residues. CDR1 SEHNR and CDR2 FQNEAQ come from the germline V gene (reference sequence). Between the trimmed V and J ends, which lost 5 bases and 2 bases, there was a span of 10 bases. Here the CDR3 reads CASSGGITYNEQFF. CDR3 bases: TGTGCCAGCAGCGGCGGGATTACCTACAATGAGCAGTTCTTC.

J is TRBJ2-1 and V is TRBV14; 7 bases fit TRBD2. With V trimmed by 0 bases and J by 4 bases, 6 bases remained unmatched. CDR3 length: 16 amino acids. CDR1 SGHDN and CDR2 FVKESK come from the germline V gene. Here the CDR3 DNA reads TGTGCCAGCAGCCAAGAGGGGAGGGTGCGGTACAATGAGCAGTTCTTC. It codes for CASSQEGRVRYNEQFF.

This clone was seen only once. V is TRBV12-3 or TRBV12-4 and J is TRBJ1-2; D is perhaps TRBD1 (6 bases). This CDR3 spans 13 amino acids. With 6 bases removed from V and 4 bases from J, the gap between germline ends came to 12 bases. The CDR3 coding sequence is TGTGCCAGCAGCCCGGGGGCGGTCTATGGCTACACCTTC. Its translation: CASSPGAVYGYTF.

About this clone: The junction departs from the called germline gene at one end, perhaps through a read error. The chain is built from TRBV2 and TRBJ1-1, with D tentatively TRBD1 (6 bases). CDR3 length: 16 amino acids. Germline loops: CDR1 SNHLY, CDR2 FYNNEI. The CDR3 spells CASSGARDTLNTEAFF. DNA for the CDR3: TGTGCCAGCAGTGGGGCCCGGGACACCCTGAACACCGAAGCTTTCTTT.

This clone came up a few times. V usage is TRBV28 and J usage is TRBJ1-1; a weak D match, TRBD1 (6 bases). Germline-derived CDR1 and CDR2 are MDHEN and SYDVKM. CDR3 length: 14 residues. Trimming stripped 10 bases from V and 4 bases from J, with 19 bases between. DNA of the CDR3: TGTGCCACTCACATACCAGGGGAAGGCACTGAAGCTTTCTTT. Its translation: CATHIPGEGTEAFF.

The chain joins TRBV5-3 to TRBJ1-3; TRBD1 aligns across 8 bases. TRBV5-3 is an ORF, and what it does is uncertain. There are 16 residues in the CDR3. V gave up 4 bases and J gave up 2 bases; unmatched junction bases: 8. The CDR3 sequence is CARSTRTGKTGNTIYF. CDR3 sequence (DNA): TGTGCCAGAAGCACCCGGACAGGGAAGACTGGAAACACCATATATTTT.